This T cell receptor beta chain emerged from a study of shared clonotypes between healthy human individuals (dated by TCRdb to the early 2020s). Some background on the complete study: A few men and a couple of women, aged 18 to 49 years, made up the cohort. To estimate repertoire size and how much clonotypes are shared between individuals, the study performed deep sequencing of blood TCR repertoires from roughly five healthy adults. For each donor, three plates each were used for CD4 naive and CD4 memory, two plates were used for CD8 naive, and one plate was used for CD8 memory. To increase sequencing depth and limit assay-specific biases, TCR repertoire library preparation and sequencing were carried out by different laboratories using diverse techniques. Per donor, leukapheresis produced somewhere between about 0.94 and 9.5 billion PBMCs.

Germline trimming: 5 bases from V, 2 bases from J; junction bases outside gene matches: 5. The CDR3 sequence holds 15 residues, the cysteine and phenylalanine included. The read is trimmed to its CDR3 DNA, 45 bases read in frame from base 1. Sequences SNHLY (CDR1) and FYNNEI (CDR2) are obtained from the germline V gene. Worth noting for this clone: Its cognate antigen has yet to be identified. No much larger clone is present one base from it, and per-base qualities are unavailable. Other DNA variants within this sample encode the same CDR3.

Overall study results and their limits: Naive subsets generally had larger estimated clonotype richness than memory subsets did. Because the study included a small number of donors, the genetic and exposure-history diversity represented was limited. Compared with non-shared clonotypes, the clonotypes found in all four sorted-subset donors had higher generation probabilities. Incomplete sequencing was indicated by rarefaction of sorted-subset datasets, despite the large sequencing depth. Sampling was restricted to blood, and TCR repertoires in tissues likely differ from the TCR repertoires found in blood. Pairwise subsampling indicated that sequencing depth was expected to affect the degree of clonotype sharing among donors. Roughly 5% of naive CD4, 3.5% of naive CD8, approximately 2.2% of memory CD4, and more than 0.35% of memory CD8 clonotypes were shared across several donors.

Using the deep immunoSEQ assay, multiplex PCR amplified TCR CDR3 regions from genomic DNA. For each cell subset, the extracted genomic DNA was distributed evenly across all wells of several immunoSEQ 96-well plates, and each plate served as one replicate. Each replicate PCR for sorted subsets received 150 to 250 ng genomic DNA, equal to about 30,000 T cell genomes. Purified libraries were quantified with a Qubit 3.0 fluorometer, sized on a Bioanalyzer 2100, and re-quantified with the KAPA Library Quantification kit. A separate single-read 150-cycle Illumina NextSeq 550 flow cell was used to sequence each immunoSEQ 96-well plate. The study's processing was this. Because the immunoSEQ output included only junctional sequences and no quality scores, the filtering could not be the same as the filtering used for full-length reads. Sequences were annotated with PyIR, a Python wrapper for IgBLAST v1.9, and V/J genes and CDR3 were assigned using IMGT germline references. Reads were removed for weak V/J assignments (E-value above 1e-6), missing CDR3, stop codons, out-of-frame junctions, or ambiguous translated residues. V3J clonotypes were defined as sequences sharing an identical inferred V gene, J gene, and CDR3 amino acid sequence. To compute the percentage overlap between repertoires, the number of shared unique clonotypes was divided by the size of the smaller repertoire. Three approaches were used to assess repertoire richness: RTK rarefaction, the Chao1 estimator, and Recon v2.1 estimates of unobserved clonotypes. OLGA was used to compute generation probabilities for all TCRbeta clonotypes that the gDNA method yielded from four donors. TCRdb re-hosts the immuneACCESS table, in-frame sequences only. Its copies lack some clones; in the studies checked, an unresolved V gene accounts for under half of them, and the cause for the rest is not known. V and J calls and clone size are those listed in that table; D and trimming were worked out from the DNA. This sample gives about 2.4 million clones in total; 93% of them show up just once. Together, the top ten hold roughly 0.36% of the sample.

Healthy HIV-negative adults with no recently reported acute infections or vaccinations were included as donors. Every donor was a Caucasian adult living in Nashville, Tennessee, USA. CD4+ T cells were enriched by magnetic negative selection, after which naive cells were positively selected on CD45RA and the negative fraction was taken as the memory subset. After blood collection by leukapheresis, PBMCs were isolated using Ficoll-Histopaque density gradient centrifugation and then cryopreserved in the vapor phase of liquid nitrogen. Purity and quantity of every magnetically sorted T cell population were checked by analytical flow cytometry. Genomic DNA was isolated from every sorted fraction and measured by UV absorbance on a Nanodrop 2000c.

The TCR was taken from a man aged 18 to 35 in good health. Some clones in this sample may be carry-over from other donors' samples. What was sequenced was naive CD4+ T cells from PBMCs. Sample cell subset or site, as interpreted from the label and publication: CD45RA+ positively selected. The V and J segments used are TRBV2 and TRBJ2-1; TRBD1 matches 8 bases in the middle. The CDR3 protein: CASSPDRGAYNEQFF. The sequence in DNA is TGTGCCAGCAGTCCCGACAGGGGCGCCTACAATGAGCAGTTCTTC. Outside the CDR3, residues come from the reference TRBV2 and TRBJ2-1 proteins, so the full variable domain is: EPEVTQTPSHQVTQMGQEVILRCVPISNHLYFYWYRQILGQKVEFLVSFYNNEISEKSEIFDDQFSVERPDGSNFTLKIRSTKLEDSAMYFCASSPDRGAYNEQFFGPGTRLTVL.